Here is one T cell receptor beta chain with its context. This clone's antigen is unknown. No much larger clone is present one base from it, and per-base qualities are unavailable. The goal of deep resolution MiSeq sequencing was a depth between 1 in 1 million and 1 in 200,000 T cells, and coverage averaged 10x per clonotype. The immunoSEQ hsTCRB Kit was used to generate TCR beta libraries. The study's own analysis went as follows. The data were analyzed with ImmunoSEQ Analyzer and ImmunoSEQ Data Assistant, and V, D and J gene assignments followed IMGT definitions. Clonality, which ranges from 0 to 1, was calculated by subtracting the normalized Shannon entropy of productive rearrangement frequencies from one. Only overrepresented clonotypes making up at least 0.05% of each patient's repertoire were included in the public clonotype analysis. About a dozen repertoires from age-matched healthy donors, obtained from immuneACCESS, served as clonality controls. TCRdb provides this immuneACCESS table in a form limited to in-frame rearrangements. Some clones are lacking; in checked studies, under half of them reflect an unresolved V gene, and why the rest are absent is not known. The DNA gave D and trimming, while V, J and clone size come from that table. Present in this sample are roughly 300,000 clones, approximately 79% of which were seen just once. The top ten clones comprise about 5% of the sample.

From the cysteine up to the phenylalanine, the CDR3 has a length of 13 residues. Only the CDR3 DNA is retained, 39 bases long and in frame from the first base. CDR1 and CDR2 (SGHDN, FVKESK) derive from the germline V gene. V is pared back by 3 bases and J by 5 bases, with 8 bases lying between the germline termini. These data belong to a study of cytotoxic CD8 clonotypes in ibrutinib-treated CLL (dated by TCRdb to the early 2020s). A note on the overall study: The cohort included more than 14 treatment-naive and 11 to 12 relapsed/refractory patients; about 18 were IGHV unmutated. Responses were partial in approximately 24 patients and complete in 2; after median approximately 67 months follow-up, about 14 stayed in remission and about twelve progressed. Response samples were obtained after a median of roughly 13 months of treatment, with a range of roughly 6 to 40 months. On average, each sample yielded around 250,000 productive templates and 94,082 productive rearrangements. Longitudinal samples were obtainable from about 30% of the roughly 90 participants in the trial. Cryopreserved peripheral blood mononuclear cells were obtained prior to treatment, at the time of response, and at either disease progression or sustained remission. All remission and progressive disease samples were collected while patients were still receiving ibrutinib. Study-wide conclusions, independent of this receptor: Lymph node repertoires were not examined, and the timing of sampling was not matched between patients in sustained remission and those whose disease progressed. Baseline clonality exceeded that of age-matched healthy donors and correlated strongly with circulating CD8+ T-cell counts. An increase in clonality was observed at ibrutinib response, with clonality remaining stable during sustained remission and falling back toward baseline at progression. Public clonotypes were rare and either contracted or stayed stable during treatment, and the rise in clonality at ibrutinib response reflected the expansion of private clonotypes.

The sample's time point label is to be understood as: progressive disease on ibrutinib. For TCR beta library preparation, about 2 micrograms of genomic DNA was extracted from cryopreserved PBMCs. Longitudinal blood samples from CLL patients receiving ibrutinib monotherapy were subjected to high-throughput TCR beta sequencing. Patients were enrolled in a phase 2 open-label single-center ibrutinib monotherapy trial. Material: PBMCs, obtained at disease progression, from a patient treated with ibrutinib. This sequence was found in a human donor with chronic lymphocytic leukemia. The V gene is TRBV14 and the J gene is TRBJ2-1; no D segment can be confidently identified. The nucleotides read TGTGCCAGCAGCCAGATCTCGCACAATGAGCAGTTCTTC. This sequence encodes CASSQISHNEQFF. Where the CDR3 stops, the reference TRBV14 and TRBJ2-1 genes take over; the full variable domain is EAGVTQFPSHSVIEKGQTVTLRCDPISGHDNLYWYRRVMGKEIKFLLHFVKESKQDESGMPNNRFLAERTGGTYSTLKVQPAELEDSGVYFCASSQISHNEQFFGPGTRLTVL.